This passage covers 3 T cell receptor beta chains from one sample sequenced in a study of blood T cell repertoires in COVID-19. TCRdb keeps only in-frame clones here, not all; method: immunoSEQ multiplex PCR. The table includes about 180,000 clones, around 80% detected once. The specimen sequenced was peripheral blood. These receptors originate from a woman over 75 with COVID-19, enrolled during active disease.

The chain combines TRBV29-1 with TRBJ1-1, with a tentative D call TRBD1 (6 bases). Per germline, CDR1 SQVTM and CDR2 ANQGSEA. The CDR3 is 11 amino acids. Between the trimmed V and J ends, which lost 7 bases and 7 bases, there was a span of 13 bases. The CDR3 coding sequence is TGCAGCGCCTCGGACAGCGATGAAGCTTTCTTT. Translating it yields CSASDSDEAFF. The full variable domain, rest sourced from reference TRBV29-1 and TRBJ1-1, is SAVISQKPSRDICQRGTSLTIQCQVDSQVTMMFWYRQQPGQSLTLIATANQGSEATYESGFVIDKFPISRPNLTFSTLTVSNMSPEDSSIYLCSASDSDEAFFGQGTRLTVV.

The chain employs TRBV5-1 and TRBJ2-7, with 7 bases identical to TRBD1. Germline loops: CDR1 SGHRS, CDR2 YFSETQ. The CDR3 length is 12 residues. V dropped 9 bases and J dropped 1; count of bases not matched to a gene: 4. CDR3 DNA sequence: TGCGCCAACGGGACAGAGTCCTACGAGCAGTACTTC. Protein product: CANGTESYEQYF.

This clone showed up just a few times. The V gene is TRBV4-2, the J gene TRBJ2-7; TRBD2 aligns across 9 bases. Germline V CDR1 and CDR2: LGHNA, YNFKEQ. The CDR3 runs 15 residues. J lost 3 bases, V lost 1 base, and 4 bases had no gene match. The CDR3 is CASSQGLAVHYEQYF. The CDR3 nucleotides are TGTGCCAGCAGCCAAGGACTAGCGGTTCACTACGAGCAGTACTTC.